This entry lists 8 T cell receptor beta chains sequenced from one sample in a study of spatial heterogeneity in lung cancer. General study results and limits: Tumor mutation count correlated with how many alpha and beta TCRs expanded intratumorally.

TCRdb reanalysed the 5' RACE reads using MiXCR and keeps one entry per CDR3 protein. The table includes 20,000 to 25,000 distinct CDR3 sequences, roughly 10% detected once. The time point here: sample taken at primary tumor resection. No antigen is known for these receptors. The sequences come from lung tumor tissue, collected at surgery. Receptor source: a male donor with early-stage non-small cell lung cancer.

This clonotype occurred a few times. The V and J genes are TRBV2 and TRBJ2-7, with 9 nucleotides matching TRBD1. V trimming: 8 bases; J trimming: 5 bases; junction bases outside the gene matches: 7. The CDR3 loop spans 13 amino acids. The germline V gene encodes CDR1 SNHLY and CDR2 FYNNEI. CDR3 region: CASRGTGNHEQYF. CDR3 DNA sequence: TGTGCCAGCCGCGGGACAGGGAACCACGAGCAGTACTTC.

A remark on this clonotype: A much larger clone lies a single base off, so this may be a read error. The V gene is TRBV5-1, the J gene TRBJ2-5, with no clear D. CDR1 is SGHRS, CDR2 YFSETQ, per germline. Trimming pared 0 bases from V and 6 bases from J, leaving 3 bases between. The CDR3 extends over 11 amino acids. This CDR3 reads CASSLGQTQYF. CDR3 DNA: TGCGCCAGCAGCTTGGGACAGACCCAGTACTTC.

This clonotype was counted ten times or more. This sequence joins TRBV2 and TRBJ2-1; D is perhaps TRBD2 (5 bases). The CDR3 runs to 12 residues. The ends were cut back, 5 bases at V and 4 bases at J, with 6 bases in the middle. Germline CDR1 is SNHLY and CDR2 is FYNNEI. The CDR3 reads CASSRRYNEQFF. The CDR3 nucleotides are TGTGCCAGCAGTAGGAGGTACAATGAGCAGTTCTTC.

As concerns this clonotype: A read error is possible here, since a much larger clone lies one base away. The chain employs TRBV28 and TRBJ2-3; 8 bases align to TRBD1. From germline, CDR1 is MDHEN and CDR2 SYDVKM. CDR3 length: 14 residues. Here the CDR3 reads CASSLGTGTDMQYF. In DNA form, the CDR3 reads TGTGCCAGCAGTTTAGGGACAGGCACAGATATGCAGTATTTT.

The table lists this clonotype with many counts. CDR3 in amino acids: CASSLVGQRTEAFF. The CDR3 nucleotides read TGCGCCAGCAGCTTGGTGGGCCAGCGGACTGAAGCTTTCTTT. V and J are TRBV5-1 and TRBJ1-1, with D unresolved. The germline V gene encodes CDR1 SGHRS and CDR2 YFSETQ. CDR3 length: 14 amino acids. V was cut by 0 bases and J by 5 bases, with 11 bases left in between. Based on the CDR3 plus reference TRBV5-1 and TRBJ1-1, the full variable domain is KAGVTQTPRYLIKTRGQQVTLSCSPISGHRSVSWYQQTPGQGLQFLFEYFSETQRNKGNFPGRFSGRQFSNSRSEMNVSTLELGDSALYLCASSLVGQRTEAFFGQGTRLTVV.

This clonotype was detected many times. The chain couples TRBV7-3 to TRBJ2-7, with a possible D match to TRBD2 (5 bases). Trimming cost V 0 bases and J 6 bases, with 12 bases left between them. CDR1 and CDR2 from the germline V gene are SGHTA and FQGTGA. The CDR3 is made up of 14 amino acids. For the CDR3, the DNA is TGTGCCAGCAGCTTAACCCCAGCGGCCCTCGAGCAGTACTTC. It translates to CASSLTPAALEQYF.

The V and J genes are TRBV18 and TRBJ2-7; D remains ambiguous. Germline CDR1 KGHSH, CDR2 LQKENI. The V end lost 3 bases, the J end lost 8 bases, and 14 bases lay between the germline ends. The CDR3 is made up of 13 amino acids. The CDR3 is CASSPTRTGKQYF. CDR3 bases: TGTGCCAGCTCACCCACCAGGACGGGCAAGCAGTACTTC.

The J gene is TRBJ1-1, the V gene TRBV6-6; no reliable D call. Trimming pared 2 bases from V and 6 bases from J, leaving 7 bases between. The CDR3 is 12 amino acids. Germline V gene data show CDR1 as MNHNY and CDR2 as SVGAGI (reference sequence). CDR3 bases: TGTGCCAGCAGTTACAGGGTGGCTGAAGCTTTCTTT. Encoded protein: CASSYRVAEAFF.